This T cell receptor beta chain was recorded in a study of blood T cells in healthy people across ages. Study results and limitations: It was the long-lived donors that had more naive CD4+ cells and higher diversity than aged donors. Investigators treated diversity estimates from one million T cells as underestimates.

With respect to this clonotype: Its antigen is still unknown. Possible read error: a much larger clone is one base away.

Together with a sample-barcoded 5' primer, a J-beta primer mix was included in a second PCR lasting about 7 to 12 cycles. Researchers report that each sample yielded at least 2.5 million CDR3-containing paired-end reads. A single record per CDR3 protein comes from TCRdb applying MiXCR to the 5' RACE reads. The table includes over a million distinct CDR3 sequences, around 43% detected once. Germline CDR1 and CDR2: MNHNS and SASEGT. Deletions cut 6 bases from V and 8 bases from J, with 13 bases between. This CDR3 region has 12 residues. Specimen: blood. This sequence originates from a woman aged 55 to 70 in good health. This sequence joins TRBV6-1 and TRBJ1-2, with D hard to call. The CDR3 DNA is TGTGCCAGCAGGGAACCCTCTACGGGCTACACCTTC. Translation: CASREPSTGYTF.